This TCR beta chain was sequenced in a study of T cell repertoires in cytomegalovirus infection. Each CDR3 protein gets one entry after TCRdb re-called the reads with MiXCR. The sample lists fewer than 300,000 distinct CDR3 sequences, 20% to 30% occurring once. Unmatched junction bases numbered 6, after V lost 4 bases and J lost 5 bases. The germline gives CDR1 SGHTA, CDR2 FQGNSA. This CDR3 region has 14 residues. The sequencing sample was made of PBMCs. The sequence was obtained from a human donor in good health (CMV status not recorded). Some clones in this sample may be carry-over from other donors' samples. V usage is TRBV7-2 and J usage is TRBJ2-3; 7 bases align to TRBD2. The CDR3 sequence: CASSSGGVVDTQYF. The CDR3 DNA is TGTGCCAGCAGCTCGGGGGGAGTGGTAGATACGCAGTATTTT.